Presented here are 27 T cell receptor beta chains from one specimen sequenced in a study of OX40 agonist ivuxolimab in advanced cancers. Repertoires were generated with immunoSEQ multiplex PCR, while TCRdb's copy carries only in-frame clones and drops some. The repertoire holds approximately 35,000 clones, with roughly 80% as singletons. The input for sequencing was CD4+ or CD8+ T cells sorted from blood, taken in a trial of the OX40 agonist ivuxolimab. The source of these receptors is an adult with an advanced solid tumor such as melanoma, head and neck, liver or kidney cancer.

The chain links TRBV10-3 to TRBJ1-4; tentative D call: TRBD1 (5 bases). The CDR3 spans 13 residues. The germline gives CDR1 ENHRY, CDR2 SYGVKD. V shed 8 bases and J shed 7 bases, with 14 bases lying between them. CDR3 DNA: TGTGCCATCGCGATAGGGGATTCTGAAAAACTGTTTTTT. Translation gives CAIAIGDSEKLFF.

V is TRBV5-6 and J is TRBJ1-1; D uncertain. V was trimmed by 1 base and J by 6 bases, leaving 16 bases between them. The CDR3 sequence is 15 residues long. Germline V lookup: CDR1 SGHDT, CDR2 YYEEEE. CDR3 nucleotide sequence: TGTGCCAGCAGCTTGCCAGTTCCCGTCATGGCTGAAGCTTTCTTT. Protein product: CASSLPVPVMAEAFF.

The CDR3 sequence: CASSYNSVATNEKLFF. The CDR3 DNA reads as TGTGCCAGCAGCTACAACAGCGTTGCAACTAATGAAAAACTGTTTTTT. The chain recombines TRBV9 with TRBJ1-4; D call uncertain. V was cut by 4 bases and J by 0 bases, with 13 bases left in between. The length of the CDR3 is 16 residues. Looked up from germline, CDR1 is SGDLS and CDR2 is YYNGEE.

This chain joins TRBV4-1 and TRBJ2-1, with 7 positions matching TRBD1. This CDR3 is 18 amino acids long. The V segment lost 7 bases and the J segment 0 bases; nucleotides outside the gene matches: 15. CDR1 and CDR2 (germline): MGHRA, YSYEKL. CDR3 DNA sequence: TGCGCCAGCACCCGAAAAGTAGTGACAGGGAGCTCCTACAATGAGCAGTTCTTC. This encodes CASTRKVVTGSSYNEQFF.

This clone was counted once. The rearrangement links TRBV19 to TRBJ1-2; the match to TRBD1 covers 9 bases. Per germline, CDR1 LNHDA and CDR2 SQIVND (reference sequence). This CDR3 has 13 residues. V was clipped by 5 bases and J by 5 bases; unmatched bases: 3. DNA for the CDR3: TGTGCCAGTAGTCCCGGGACAGGGTATGGCTACACCTTC. Translation gives CASSPGTGYGYTF.

In this sample, this clone turned up a few times. The gene calls are TRBV19 and TRBJ1-6; a possible D gene is TRBD1 (6 bases). The germline V gene has CDR1 LNHDA and CDR2 SQIVND (reference sequence). V was clipped by 4 bases and J by 7 bases, with 11 bases between them. The CDR3 is made up of 14 amino acids. The CDR3 DNA sequence: TGTGCCAGTAGTACCAAGGGGGGAAATTCACCCCTCCACTTT. It is translated as CASSTKGGNSPLHF.

This clone was counted once. This rearrangement joins TRBV5-1 to TRBJ1-1, with no clear D. The CDR3 loop spans 14 amino acids. Germline V gene data show CDR1 as SGHRS and CDR2 as YFSETQ. The V end was cut by 0 bases, the J end by 5 bases, with 11 bases between. In nucleotides, the CDR3 is TGCGCCAGCAGCTTGGCCAGCATGGAGACTGAAGCTTTCTTT. This sequence encodes CASSLASMETEAFF.

The chain combines TRBV6-5 with TRBJ2-3; 8 nucleotides line up with TRBD1. The CDR3 contains 15 residues. Germline V gives CDR1 MNHEY, CDR2 SVGAGI. After removal of 5 bases from V and 0 bases from J, the junction contained 4 bases not matched to a gene. CDR3 sequence: CASSRDRPSTDTQYF. The CDR3, as DNA: TGTGCCAGCAGTCGGGACAGGCCTAGCACAGATACGCAGTATTTT.

The V and J genes are TRBV29-1 and TRBJ1-1; 8 bases align to TRBD1. Germline-derived CDR1 and CDR2 are SQVTM and ANQGSEA. CDR3 length: 15 residues. Germline trimming cut 1 base from V and 4 bases from J; bases unmatched to any gene: 8. DNA for the CDR3: TGCAGCGTTGAAGGTTGGCAGGGGGCGACCACTGAAGCTTTCTTT. Its protein product is CSVEGWQGATTEAFF.

V gene TRBV19 combines with J gene TRBJ1-2, with D uncertain. Trimming cost V 1 base and J 4 bases, with 4 bases left between them. The CDR3 runs to 12 residues. Germline V CDR1 and CDR2: LNHDA, SQIVND (reference sequence). The CDR3: CASSIGPYGYTF. The DNA of the CDR3 is TGTGCCAGTAGTATAGGACCCTATGGCTACACCTTC.

The chain has TRBV6-7 and TRBJ1-2, with D unclear. TRBV6-7 is an ORF for which the function is uncertain. This CDR3 has 14 amino acids. Trimming pared 4 bases from V and 6 bases from J, leaving 15 bases between. The CDR3, as DNA: TGTGCCAGCAGTTTCTCAGCCGTCGGAAATGGCTACACCTTC. This translates into CASSFSAVGNGYTF.

The chain's CDR3 is CASSEAGSHRGLSSYNEQFF. CDR3 nucleotide sequence: TGTGCCAGCAGCGAGGCCGGATCACACCGGGGCCTAAGCTCCTACAATGAGCAGTTCTTC. The rearrangement links TRBV9 to TRBJ2-1; D may match TRBD1 or TRBD2 (5 bases each). This CDR3 comprises 20 residues. Per the germline V gene, CDR1 is SGDLS and CDR2 is YYNGEE. The V and J ends lost 3 bases and 0 bases respectively, with 25 bases between them.

The rearrangement links TRBV28 to TRBJ1-5; 7 bases align to TRBD1. This CDR3 comprises 15 residues. The junction had 7 bases not matched to a gene; V was cut back by 4 bases and J by 4 bases. CDR1 and CDR2 (germline): MDHEN, SYDVKM. The chain's CDR3 is CASSYRDRENQPQHF. In nucleotides, the CDR3 is TGTGCCAGCAGTTACCGGGACAGAGAAAATCAGCCCCAGCATTTT.

J is TRBJ1-1 and V is TRBV10-3; TRBD1 might be the D (6 bases). Germline V lookup: CDR1 ENHRY, CDR2 SYGVKD. This CDR3 is 11 amino acids long. V dropped 2 bases and J dropped 10 bases, with 8 bases sitting between them. CDR3 amino acids: CAISEGRGAFF. For the CDR3, the DNA is TGTGCCATCAGTGAGGGCAGGGGAGCTTTCTTT.

CDR3 DNA sequence: TGTGCCATCTTGGGGGGCTCTGGCTACACCTTC. This translates into CAILGGSGYTF. V is TRBV10-3 and J is TRBJ1-2, with D possibly being TRBD1 (6 bases). The CDR3 is 11 residues long. Deletions cut 8 bases from V and 7 bases from J, with 11 bases between. Per germline, CDR1 ENHRY and CDR2 SYGVKD.

This chain links TRBV11-2 with TRBJ2-7; 7 bases align to TRBD1. From germline, CDR1 is SGHAT and CDR2 FQNNGV. The length of the CDR3 is 18 residues. Trimming at V came to 5 bases and at J to 2 bases, leaving 18 bases not matched to a gene. As DNA, the CDR3 is TGTGCCAGCAGCCATAATTACCGTAGGACAGGCGGCGCCTACGAGCAGTACTTC. The encoded protein is CASSHNYRRTGGAYEQYF.

The V and J genes are TRBV19 and TRBJ2-7, with 9 positions matching TRBD1. This CDR3 contains 16 residues. The V gene end was trimmed by 6 bases and the J gene end by 2 bases; junction bases not matched to a gene: 11. The germline V gene encodes CDR1 LNHDA and CDR2 SQIVND (reference sequence). The CDR3 region has the DNA TGTGCCAGTAGCACACTGACAGGGGGGAGTGCCTACGAGCAGTACTTC. It encodes CASSTLTGGSAYEQYF.

This clone was recorded only once. The rearrangement uses TRBV10-1 and TRBJ2-7; D remains unclear. Germline-derived CDR1 and CDR2 are WNHNN and SYGVQD (reference sequence). This CDR3 is built from 13 residues. Trimming shortened V by 2 bases and J by 3 bases, and 8 bases separated the two germline ends. The CDR3 spells CASSEKVHYEQYF. The CDR3 nucleotides are TGCGCCAGCAGTGAGAAGGTCCACTACGAGCAGTACTTC.

In this sample, this clone turned up once. This chain uses TRBV18 with TRBJ1-2; possible D gene TRBD1, 5 bases. CDR3 length equals 14 residues. Per the germline V gene, CDR1 is KGHSH and CDR2 is LQKENI. Trimming stripped 0 bases from V and 5 bases from J, with 10 bases between. CDR3 in amino acids: CASSPPGPGYGYTF. The CDR3 region has the DNA TGTGCCAGCTCACCACCCGGTCCAGGGTATGGCTACACCTTC. Supplemented by reference TRBV18 and TRBJ1-2, the full variable domain reads NAGVMQNPRHLVRRRGQEARLRCSPMKGHSHVYWYRQLPEEGLKFMVYLQKENIIDESGMPKERFSAEFPKEGPSILRIQQVVRGDSAAYFCASSPPGPGYGYTFGSGTRLTVV.

The chain has TRBV11-1 and TRBJ1-1, with D tentatively TRBD1 (5 bases). CDR3 size: 11 residues. V lost 1 base and J 9 bases, leaving 6 bases between the germline ends. CDR1 is SGHAT and CDR2 is FQDESV in the germline V gene (reference sequence). The DNA of the CDR3 is TGTGCCAGCAGCTTAGGGGGCCAAGCTTTCTTT. It yields the protein CASSLGGQAFF. The full variable domain, completed using reference TRBV11-1 and TRBJ1-1, is EAEVAQSPRYKITEKSQAVAFWCDPISGHATLYWYRQILGQGPELLVQFQDESVVDDSQLPKDRFSAERLKGVDSTLKIQPAELGDSAMYLCASSLGGQAFFGQGTRLTVV.

This clone appeared a single time. This rearrangement joins TRBV11-2 to TRBJ2-3; D remains unclear. CDR1 is SGHAT, CDR2 FQNNGV, per germline. CDR3 length equals 13 residues. The ends were cut back, 0 bases at V and 3 bases at J, with 4 bases in the middle. In nucleotides, the CDR3 is TGTGCCAGCAGCTTAGAGGTAACAGATACGCAGTATTTT. It codes for CASSLEVTDTQYF.

The V call is TRBV27, the J call TRBJ2-1; the D gene is possibly TRBD1 (5 bases). From germline, CDR1 is MNHEY and CDR2 SMNVEV (reference sequence). This CDR3 is built from 13 residues. V lost 8 bases to trimming and J lost 8 bases, with 16 bases between them. The CDR3 DNA is TGTGCCAGCTCAAGCTCCAGGGTCGATGAGCAGTTCTTC. This translates into CASSSSRVDEQFF.

The chain combines TRBV4-1 with TRBJ2-2; 9 bases line up with TRBD2. The CDR3 consists of 19 residues. CDR1 and CDR2 (germline): MGHRA, YSYEKL. Germline trimming cut 2 bases from V and 0 bases from J; bases unmatched to any gene: 10. CDR3 sequence: CASSQRAGGARANTGELFF. The CDR3 region has the DNA TGCGCCAGCAGCCAAAGGGCGGGGGGGGCACGAGCGAACACCGGGGAGCTGTTTTTT.

In DNA form, the CDR3 reads TGTGCCAGCAGTGAATCGGCAGGGATGAACACTGAAGCTTTCTTT. Amino acid sequence: CASSESAGMNTEAFF. This sequence joins TRBV2 and TRBJ1-1; the D gene is possibly TRBD1 (5 bases). This CDR3 region has 15 residues. Deletions cut 2 bases from V and 0 bases from J, with 10 bases between. Germline assignment: CDR1 SNHLY and CDR2 FYNNEI. The full variable domain, its missing parts supplied by reference TRBV2 and TRBJ1-1, is EPEVTQTPSHQVTQMGQEVILRCVPISNHLYFYWYRQILGQKVEFLVSFYNNEISEKSEIFDDQFSVERPDGSNFTLKIRSTKLEDSAMYFCASSESAGMNTEAFFGQGTRLTVV.

This clone showed up just once. The J gene is TRBJ2-5, the V gene TRBV2; D remains unclear. Between the trimmed V and J ends, which lost 9 bases and 0 bases, there was a span of 5 bases. Per the germline V gene, CDR1 is SNHLY and CDR2 is FYNNEI. This CDR3 spans 11 amino acids. The CDR3 spells CARQNQETQYF. In DNA, the CDR3 is TGTGCCAGACAAAACCAAGAGACCCAGTACTTC.

The genes are TRBV6-5 and TRBJ2-1, with D uncertain. The CDR3 contains 14 residues. V lost 8 bases and J 6 bases, leaving 17 bases between the germline ends. The germline V gene encodes CDR1 MNHEY and CDR2 SVGAGI. The CDR3 loop reads CASCSSLPGNEQFF. CDR3 nucleotides: TGTGCCAGCTGTTCGAGCCTCCCCGGCAATGAGCAGTTCTTC.

The CDR3 DNA reads TGTGCCAGCAGCTTTGGCAGCACTGGAAACACCATATATTTT. Translating gives CASSFGSTGNTIYF. This chain connects TRBV5-4 to TRBJ1-3; no reliable D call. Germline V gene data show CDR1 as SGHNT and CDR2 as YYREEE (reference sequence). This CDR3 region has 14 residues. V lost 2 bases to trimming and J lost 2 bases, with 8 bases between them.